Below are 3 T cell receptor beta chains sequenced from a single sample in a study of regulatory T cells in long-lasting Graves disease. As to time point: newly diagnosed GD, antithyroid drugs for less than 3 months. The TCR library used RNA extracted from PBMCs. Arm-PCR with iRepertoire HTBI primers amplified the CDR3 regions for these TCR beta libraries. One entry per CDR3 protein, called by TCRdb with MiXCR from the multiplex PCR reads. The table lists some 370,000 distinct CDR3 sequences, approximately 12% of them singletons. These data were also filed under a second study, of T cells in Graves' hyperthyroidism and ophthalmopathy.

The material sequenced was peripheral blood mononuclear cells (PBMCs), taken at new diagnosis, from a patient treated with antithyroid drugs. These receptors all stem from a young woman with Graves disease.

This clonotype was recorded at least ten times. The V gene is TRBV4-2, the J gene TRBJ2-3; D possibly corresponds to TRBD2 (5 bases). V lost 4 bases and J lost 0, with 14 bases in between. Germline V gene lookup returns CDR1 LGHNA and CDR2 YNFKEQ. CDR3 length: 16 residues. CDR3 DNA sequence: TGTGCCAGCAGCCCCGAGGGTCCAGACAGCACAGATACGCAGTATTTT. This sequence encodes CASSPEGPDSTDTQYF.

As for this clonotype: This may be a read error: a much more frequent sequence differs by one nucleotide. This CDR3 is missing its conserved last phenylalanine or tryptophan, likely due to a read error. V and J are TRBV10-3 and TRBJ2-3; D not certain. The CDR3 is 15 residues long. Per the germline V gene, CDR1 is ENHRY and CDR2 is SYGVKD. With 0 bases removed from V and 4 bases from J, the gap between germline ends came to 11 bases. CDR3 sequence: CAISESSLSADTQYL. In DNA form, the CDR3 reads TGTGCCATCAGTGAGTCTTCCCTTTCAGCAGATACGCAGTATCTT.

This clonotype occurred many times. The chain joins TRBV27 to TRBJ2-7; 9 bases are shared with TRBD2. CDR1 and CDR2 from the germline V gene are MNHEY and SMNVEV (reference sequence). With V trimmed by 4 bases and J by 0 bases, 13 bases remained unmatched. The CDR3 loop spans 18 amino acids. CDR3 loop: CASSSLRFSSGVSYEQYF. In DNA, the CDR3 is TGTGCCAGCAGTTCCCTCAGGTTTTCTAGCGGGGTCTCCTACGAGCAGTACTTC.